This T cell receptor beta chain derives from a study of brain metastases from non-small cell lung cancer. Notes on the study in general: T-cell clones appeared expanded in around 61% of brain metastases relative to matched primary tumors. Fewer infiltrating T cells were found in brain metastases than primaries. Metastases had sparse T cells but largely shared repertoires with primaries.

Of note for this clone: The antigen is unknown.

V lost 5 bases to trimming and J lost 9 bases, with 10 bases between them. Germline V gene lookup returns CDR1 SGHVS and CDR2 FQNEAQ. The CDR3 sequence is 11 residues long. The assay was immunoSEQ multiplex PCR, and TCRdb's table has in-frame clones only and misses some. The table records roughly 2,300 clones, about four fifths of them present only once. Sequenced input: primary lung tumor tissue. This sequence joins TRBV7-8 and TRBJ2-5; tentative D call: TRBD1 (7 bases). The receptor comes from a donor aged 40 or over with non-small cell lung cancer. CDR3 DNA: TGTGCCAGCAGCCCAGGGGGGCCCCAGTACTTC. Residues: CASSPGGPQYF.